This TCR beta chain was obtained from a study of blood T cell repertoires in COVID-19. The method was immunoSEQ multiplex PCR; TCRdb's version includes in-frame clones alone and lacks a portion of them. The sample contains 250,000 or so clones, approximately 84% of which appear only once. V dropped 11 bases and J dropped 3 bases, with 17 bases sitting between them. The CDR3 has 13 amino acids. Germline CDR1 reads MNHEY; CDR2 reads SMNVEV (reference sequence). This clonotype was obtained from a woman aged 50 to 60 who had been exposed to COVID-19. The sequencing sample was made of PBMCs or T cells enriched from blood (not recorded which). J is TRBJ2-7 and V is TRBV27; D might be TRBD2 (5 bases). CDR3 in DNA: TGTGCCCTCACGGGGTCCAGGCACTACGAGCAGTACTTC. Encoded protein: CALTGSRHYEQYF.